A single sample is the source of the 19 T cell receptor beta chains below, sequenced in a study of cytomegalovirus exposure and HLA in healthy donors listed by TCRdb under 2017. Library preparation employed the immunoSEQ multiplex PCR assay. For the multiplex PCR, a mixture combining 60 forward primers for TCR Vbeta segments and 13 reverse primers for TCR Jbeta segments was used. The source is immuneACCESS, and TCRdb retained only in-frame sequences with V and J called. Part of the clones is not carried over; for the studies checked, unresolved V genes explain less than half of this, and the remainder is unexplained. This sample is represented by fewer than 150,000 clones; about 80% of them were singletons. The ten largest clones take up 4.8% of the sample. Sequenced input: PBMCs. The receptor set was obtained from a man aged 25-45 years in good health.

The chain employs TRBV5-5 and TRBJ2-7; 12 positions agree with TRBD1. Germline V gene data show CDR1 as SGHKS and CDR2 as YYEKEE (reference sequence). The CDR3 has 14 residues. Trimming at V came to 4 bases and at J to 4 bases, leaving 3 bases not matched to a gene. CDR3 DNA: TGTGCCAGCAGCCGGGACAGGGGGCGATACGAGCAGTACTTC. This translates into CASSRDRGRYEQYF.

The chain combines TRBV11-2 with TRBJ2-7; 11 nucleotides line up with TRBD2. V lost 1 base and J lost 9; bases outside the gene matches: 11. CDR1 is SGHAT and CDR2 is FQNNGV in the germline V gene. The CDR3 has 16 amino acids. The CDR3 reads CASSLGRLAGGYGQYF. Here the CDR3 DNA reads TGTGCCAGCAGCTTAGGTCGTCTAGCGGGAGGTTATGGGCAGTACTTC.

This clone was counted only a few times. This chain links TRBV28 with TRBJ1-5; perhaps TRBD1 as D (5 bases). CDR1 and CDR2 (germline): MDHEN, SYDVKM. The CDR3 is 15 amino acids. Trimming took off 2 bases at V and 6 bases at J, with 14 bases between the two ends. Here the CDR3 reads CASSLGGLRGQPQHF. As DNA, the CDR3 is TGTGCCAGCAGTTTAGGAGGGTTAAGGGGTCAGCCCCAGCATTTT.

This clone is a singleton in its sample. In nucleotides, the CDR3 is TGCAGCGTTGAAGATGTGCGGGAAGACTATGGCTACACCTTC. This translates into CSVEDVREDYGYTF. The rearrangement uses TRBV29-1 and TRBJ1-2; no reliable D call. The CDR3 runs 14 residues. Per germline, CDR1 SQVTM and CDR2 ANQGSEA. Trimming cost V 0 bases and J 3 bases, with 11 bases left between them.

This clone was seen only once. CDR3: CAISLDSWEQYF. The CDR3 DNA sequence: TGTGCCATCAGCCTGGACTCTTGGGAGCAGTACTTC. The chain carries TRBV10-3 and TRBJ2-7; weak D call: TRBD2 (5 bases). The CDR3 length is 12 residues. The V end was cut by 6 bases, the J end by 7 bases, with 13 bases between. The germline V gene encodes CDR1 ENHRY and CDR2 SYGVKD.

The genes are TRBV27 and TRBJ2-1, with 14 bases matching TRBD2. Looked up from germline, CDR1 is MNHEY and CDR2 is SMNVEV (reference sequence). The CDR3 runs 14 residues. Germline trimming cut 8 bases from V and 6 bases from J; bases unmatched to any gene: 3. The CDR3: CASGTSGSSNEQFF. CDR3 DNA: TGTGCCAGCGGGACTAGCGGGAGTTCCAATGAGCAGTTCTTC.

The chain joins TRBV6-5 to TRBJ2-4; D may be TRBD2 (6 bases). V was shortened by 2 bases and J by 2 bases, with 7 bases between the two germline ends. The germline CDR1 and CDR2 sequences are MNHEY and SVGAGI. The length of the CDR3 is 14 residues. The CDR3 nucleotides are TGTGCCAGCAGTTACGGGGGGACCAAAAACATTCAGTACTTC. Translation: CASSYGGTKNIQYF.

The rearrangement joins TRBV18 to TRBJ2-7, with D tentatively TRBD1 (6 bases). The germline CDR1 and CDR2 sequences are KGHSH and LQKENI. V lost 1 base to trimming and J lost 5 bases, with 12 bases between them. This CDR3 is built from 14 residues. CDR3 region: CASSPRDTRNEQYF. Here the CDR3 DNA reads TGTGCCAGCTCACCACGGGACACCCGAAACGAGCAGTACTTC.

This chain joins TRBV15 and TRBJ2-7; D gene ambiguous. V gave up 0 bases and J gave up 0 bases, with 6 bases separating them. Looked up from germline, CDR1 is LNHNV and CDR2 is YYDKDF (reference sequence). The CDR3 contains 14 residues. The CDR3 loop reads CATSRDRSSYEQYF. DNA for the CDR3: TGTGCCACCAGCAGAGATAGGAGCTCCTACGAGCAGTACTTC.

The chain employs TRBV9 and TRBJ2-3; D gene uncertain. V was shortened by 0 bases and J by 6 bases, with 5 bases between the two germline ends. The CDR3 covers 12 residues. CDR1 and CDR2 (germline): SGDLS, YYNGEE. CDR3 DNA sequence: TGTGCCAGCAGCGTAGCGAGGGATACGCAGTATTTT. Protein: CASSVARDTQYF.

The gene calls are TRBV11-2 and TRBJ2-7; unclear D gene. Trimming took off 4 bases at V and 2 bases at J, with 18 bases between the two ends. The CDR3 length is 16 residues. Per germline, CDR1 SGHAT and CDR2 FQNNGV. The CDR3 bases are TGTGCCAGCAGCTCCTTTCCCCCTATAGGAGCCTACGAGCAGTACTTC. Translating it yields CASSSFPPIGAYEQYF.

The gene calls are TRBV7-2 and TRBJ2-1; D may be TRBD2 (5 bases). CDR3 length: 15 residues. V was shortened by 5 bases and J by 1 base, with 12 bases between the two germline ends. Looked up from germline, CDR1 is SGHTA and CDR2 is FQGNSA. CDR3 protein: CASSPRTLSYNEQFF. The CDR3 DNA reads TGTGCCAGCAGCCCTCGGACTCTTTCCTACAATGAGCAGTTCTTC.

The V gene is TRBV5-1, the J gene TRBJ2-7; TRBD1 might be the D (6 bases). The germline V gene has CDR1 SGHRS and CDR2 YFSETQ. The CDR3 is 13 residues long. Trimming took off 3 bases at V and 3 bases at J, with 10 bases between the two ends. The CDR3 DNA sequence: TGCGCCAGCAGCTCCAGGGGTGACTACGAGCAGTACTTC. It translates to CASSSRGDYEQYF.

This sequence joins TRBV5-8 and TRBJ1-2, with D unclear. The V end lost 1 base, the J end lost 5 bases, and 6 bases lay between the germline ends. Germline V CDR1 and CDR2: SGHTS, YDEGEE. CDR3 length equals 12 residues. Written as DNA, the CDR3 is TGTGCCAGCAGCTTGTTCGAGTATGGCTACACCTTC. Translation: CASSLFEYGYTF.

The chain is built from TRBV5-8 and TRBJ2-3; TRBD2 is a possible D gene (5 bases). Between the trimmed V and J ends, which lost 4 bases and 3 bases, there was a span of 9 bases. CDR3 length equals 13 residues. Germline CDR1 and CDR2: SGHTS and YDEGEE. The CDR3 sequence: CASSARETDTQYF. The DNA for the CDR3 is TGTGCCAGCAGCGCCCGGGAAACAGATACGCAGTATTTT.

V and J are TRBV10-3 and TRBJ2-1; TRBD1 aligns across 10 bases. V dropped 9 bases and J dropped 7; count of bases not matched to a gene: 12. The CDR3 runs 15 residues. CDR1 is ENHRY and CDR2 is SYGVKD in the germline V gene. In DNA form, the CDR3 reads TGTGCCATGGCCGGGGGACAGGGGCCGGGTAATGAGCAGTTCTTC. Translated, it gives CAMAGGQGPGNEQFF.

V is TRBV5-6 and J is TRBJ1-1, with D tentatively TRBD1 (5 bases). The germline gives CDR1 SGHDT, CDR2 YYEEEE. The CDR3 is 13 amino acids. Trimming removed 4 bases from V and 5 bases from J, with 12 bases in between. CDR3 DNA: TGTGCCAGCAGCATTGGGGGGTATACTGAAGCTTTCTTT. Translated: CASSIGGYTEAFF.

The gene calls are TRBV5-6 and TRBJ2-2, with a tentative D call TRBD2 (7 bases). V lost 1 base, J lost 7 bases, and 14 bases lay in between. Germline loops: CDR1 SGHDT, CDR2 YYEEEE. CDR3 length: 15 amino acids. The chain's CDR3 is CASSLWGGPGGELFF. CDR3 coding DNA: TGTGCCAGCAGCTTGTGGGGGGGCCCTGGCGGGGAGCTGTTTTTT.

In this sample, this clone turned up once. V is TRBV4-1 and J is TRBJ2-1; 7 bases are a match to TRBD2. The germline gives CDR1 MGHRA, CDR2 YSYEKL. This CDR3 has 15 residues. Losses at the gene ends were 4 bases for V and 2 bases for J; bases not matched to a gene: 5. CDR3 coding DNA: TGCGCCAGCAGCCGCCTAGCGGAGACCTACAATGAGCAGTTCTTC. Encoded protein: CASSRLAETYNEQFF.